Listed below are T cell receptor beta chains from one sample, sequenced in a study of blood T cell repertoires in COVID-19. Profiled with immunoSEQ multiplex PCR; TCRdb holds only in-frame clones, not every one. The sample yields about 480,000 clones, 70% to 90% seen once. The sample comprised PBMCs or T cells enriched from blood (not recorded which). These receptor sequences come from a woman aged 60-75 years who had recovered from COVID-19. Both conserved end residues are part of each CDR3. A D gene is named only where the DNA matches it firmly.

d_call j_call v_call cdr3_aa
NA TRBJ2-2 TRBV9 CASSVYSGGELFF
TRBD1 TRBJ2-7 TRBV5-1 CASSARDSGWEQYF
NA TRBJ2-7 TRBV19 CASSIDSSYEQYF
TRBD2 TRBJ2-1 TRBV10-3 CAISPLGLGNEQFF
NA TRBJ2-3 TRBV5-1 CASSLGLGTDTQYF
TRBD2 TRBJ2-3 TRBV6-5 CASSRDYTDTQYF
NA TRBJ2-1 TRBV7-2 CASSLRSAGVYNEQFF
NA TRBJ2-3 TRBV9 CASSVVAAVEDTQYF
TRBD1 TRBJ1-2 TRBV28 CASSLGGTGYYGYTF
NA TRBJ2-2 TRBV7-8 CASRGGGPGELFF
NA TRBJ2-1 TRBV25-1 CASSGPGIYNEQFF
TRBD2 TRBJ2-3 TRBV13 CASSPGTSLNEDTQYF
TRBD1 TRBJ1-5 TRBV27 CASSLLGQGAQHF
NA TRBJ1-5 TRBV5-1 CASSPGGGGQPQHF
NA TRBJ2-7 TRBV6-5 CASGRDNSYEQYF
TRBD1 TRBJ1-2 TRBV5-5 CASSPEGQVYGYTF
TRBD1 TRBJ2-3 TRBV3-1/TRBV3-2 CASSLTPAYRGRADTQYF
TRBD2 TRBJ2-1 TRBV25-1 CASSEYPGGVQFF
TRBD1 TRBJ1-2 TRBV6-5 CASRGTASNYGYTF
NA TRBJ2-3 TRBV3-1/TRBV3-2 CASSLRTKFDSSTDTQYF
NA TRBJ1-1 TRBV5-1 CASSLDTGVGGTEAFF
TRBD1 TRBJ1-6 TRBV11-2 CASSLRQGAAPSYNSPLHF
TRBD2 TRBJ2-5 TRBV10-2 CASSGGYQETQYF
NA TRBJ1-6 TRBV2 CASSGQLYNSPLHF
TRBD2 TRBJ2-1 TRBV9 CASSPTPGGGNEQFF
NA TRBJ1-3 TRBV30 CAWSVGDTRNTIYF
NA TRBJ2-7 TRBV2 CASSRDLQGPHEQYF
TRBD2 TRBJ2-1 TRBV7-9 CASSPPVAGNNEQFF
TRBD2 TRBJ2-1 TRBV9 CASSALGTTYNEQFF